This is a list of T cell receptor beta chains from one sample in a study of shared clonotypes between healthy human individuals. Measured with immunoSEQ multiplex PCR; TCRdb has only the in-frame clones, and not every one. Of 1.6 million or so clones listed, approximately 97% are singletons. The sequenced sample was naive CD4+ T cells sorted from blood. The receptors were gathered from a man aged 25-45 years in good health. CDR3s include the opening cysteine and the closing phenylalanine or tryptophan. The D gene is left open where the match is weak. Expanded clones are given a class, and other clones once, few, many or no size at all.

TRBV28	TRBJ2-7	few	.	TGTGCCAGCAGTTTCGTAGGGGGCTCCTACGAGCAGTACTTC	CASSFVGGSYEQYF
TRBV7-9	TRBJ2-3	.	.	TGTGCCAGCAGCTTTGCTCTAGCGGAGGGGGATACGCAATATTTT	CASSFALAEGDTQYF
TRBV29-1	TRBJ2-5	once	TRBD2	TGCAGCGCAGCGGGGTCCAGTGAAGAGACCCAGTACTTC	CSAAGSSEETQYF
TRBV7-8	TRBJ1-3	.	TRBD1	TGTGCCAGCACCTTAAAGGGGGCATCTTCTGGAAACACCATATATTTT	CASTLKGASSGNTIYF
TRBV7-8	TRBJ1-1	.	.	TGTGCCAGCAGCTCGGCACGGTGGGGCACTGAAGCTTTCTTT	CASSSARWGTEAFF
TRBV5-5	TRBJ1-4	.	.	TGTGCCAGCAGCCTAGGGGTTGAAAAACTGTTTTTT	CASSLGVEKLFF
TRBV7-7	TRBJ2-1	.	.	TGTGCTAGCAGCTTAGCGTTGGACAATGAGCAGTTCTTC	CASSLALDNEQFF
TRBV7-9	TRBJ1-1	.	.	TGTGCCAGCAGCTTGAAGGGTGCGAACACTGAAGCTTTCTTT	CASSLKGANTEAFF
TRBV7-9	TRBJ1-1	.	.	TGTGCCAGCAGCGGGACCGGGGCTTTCTTT	CASSGTGAFF
TRBV14	TRBJ2-3	.	TRBD1	TGTGCCAGCAGCCAGCCAGGGGGCCCGAAAGATACGCAGTATTTT	CASSQPGGPKDTQYF
TRBV13	TRBJ1-2	.	TRBD1	TGTGCCAGCAGCTTCCAAACAAGGACAGGGGATGGAGGCTACACCTTC	CASSFQTRTGDGGYTF
TRBV7-8	TRBJ2-3	.	TRBD2	TGTGCCAGCAGCTTTCGTTTGGAGCGGGAAAGCACAGATACGCAGTATTTT	CASSFRLERESTDTQYF
TRBV19	TRBJ2-2	.	TRBD1	TGTGCCACCAAGACAGGGGCGAACACCGGGGAGCTGTTTTTT	CATKTGANTGELFF
TRBV4-1	TRBJ2-5	.	TRBD2	TGCGCCAGCAGCCAGGACCTTAGCGGGAGAGGGGCCCAAGAGACCCAGTACTTC	CASSQDLSGRGAQETQYF
TRBV7-9	TRBJ2-7	.	TRBD2	TGTGCCAGCAGGACTAGCGGGGCCTCCTACGAGCAGTACTTC	CASRTSGASYEQYF
TRBV10-3	TRBJ1-5	.	.	TGTGCCATCAGTGACTCGGGTCCCCAGCATTTT	CAISDSGPQHF
TRBV28	TRBJ1-5	.	TRBD1	TGTGCCAGCACCCTTGACAGGGTGCGGCCCCAGCATTTT	CASTLDRVRPQHF
TRBV5-1	TRBJ2-5	.	TRBD2	TGCGCCAGCAGTCAAACTAGCGGGGAAAGGGAGACCCAGTACTTC	CASSQTSGERETQYF
TRBV7-9	TRBJ2-4	.	.	TGTGCCAGCAGCTCAATGACAGGTGAAAACATTCAGTACTTC	CASSSMTGENIQYF
TRBV7-2	TRBJ1-5	.	.	TGTGCCAGCAGCTTAGTAGTCCAGGGGCCCCAGCATTTT	CASSLVVQGPQHF
TRBV2	TRBJ2-7	.	TRBD1	TGTGCCAGCAGTTCTAGGGGGCACAGGGACCCCTACGAGCAGTACTTC	CASSSRGHRDPYEQYF
TRBV21-1	TRBJ2-1	.	.	TGTGCCAGCAGCACTCACCGAAAAGCGGGAGGGCCATCGTTTTACAATGAGCAGTTCTTC	CASSTHRKAGGPSFYNEQFF
TRBV6-6	TRBJ2-5	.	TRBD1	TGTGCCAGCAGTTACTTGGGACAGGGGGGAGAGACCCAGTACTTC	CASSYLGQGGETQYF
TRBV5-1	TRBJ2-1	.	TRBD2	TGCGCCAGCAGCCGACTAGCGGGAGAGCGGAATGAGCAGTTCTTC	CASSRLAGERNEQFF
TRBV5-6	TRBJ1-1	.	TRBD1	TGTGCCAGCAGCTTGGGGGACAGGGGGCCAGCTTTCTTT	CASSLGDRGPAFF
TRBV10-3	TRBJ2-3	.	TRBD1	TGTGCCATCACTAACCGGGACAGCCGAGGTATACGCACAGATACGCAGTATTTT	CAITNRDSRGIRTDTQYF
TRBV29-1	TRBJ1-5	.	.	TGCAGCGTTGGTGCGGGGGGTTCGGGCAATCAGCCCCAGCATTTT	CSVGAGGSGNQPQHF
TRBV5-1	TRBJ2-5	.	.	TGCGCCAGCAGCTCCCACATATACCAAGAGACCCAGTACTTC	CASSSHIYQETQYF
TRBV6-6	TRBJ2-1	.	TRBD1	TGTGCCAGCCGGCGGACAGGGTTCAATGAGCAGTTCTTC	CASRRTGFNEQFF
TRBV19	TRBJ2-1	.	TRBD2	TGTGCCAGTAGTATCCGTGTTACGGGAGGTTACTACAATGAGCAGTTCTTC	CASSIRVTGGYYNEQFF